This TCR beta chain was sequenced during a study of CD8 T cells in ankylosing spondylitis. In this sample, this clonotype turned up many times. TCRdb re-derived calls from the 5' RACE reads in MiXCR, one entry per CDR3 protein. The sample has approximately 260,000 distinct CDR3 sequences; 15% to 20% are singletons. The V and J ends lost 3 bases and 1 base, in that order; junction bases with no gene match: 3. The germline CDR1 and CDR2 sequences are SGHTA and FQGTGA. The CDR3 totals 15 residues. The V and J genes are TRBV7-3 and TRBJ1-5; TRBD1 matches at 7 bases. This TCR came from a male donor with ankylosing spondylitis or in good health (not recorded which). The source material was blood, either unsorted or a sorted T cell fraction (not recorded which). CDR3 in amino acids: CASSLAGGSNQPQHF. For the CDR3, the DNA is TGTGCCAGCAGCTTGGCAGGGGGAAGCAATCAGCCCCAGCATTTT.